Shown below are 32 T cell receptor beta chains from a single sample sequenced in a study of cytomegalovirus exposure and HLA in healthy donors. PCR amplification relied on 60 Vbeta primers (plus 13 Jbeta primers). Using immunoSEQ multiplex PCR, the repertoire was profiled, and TCRdb retains in-frame clones only, with some absent. The sample has 100,000 to 120,000 clones, over 55% seen once. Sequenced sample: PBMCs. The receptors were sampled from a man younger than 35 in good health and CMV-seropositive.

The chain couples TRBV4-1 to TRBJ1-2; D is ambiguous. Germline loops: CDR1 MGHRA, CDR2 YSYEKL. The ends were cut back, 2 bases at V and 5 bases at J, with 21 bases in the middle. The CDR3 has 17 residues. CDR3 nucleotide sequence: TGCGCCAGCAGCCAACTTCGGGGAATGGGGAATGGGTATGGCTACACCTTC. It codes for CASSQLRGMGNGYGYTF.

This clone has more than one count but fewer than ten. The rearrangement links TRBV15 to TRBJ1-4, with D perhaps matching TRBD1 (5 bases). This CDR3 is 14 amino acids long. V was clipped by 2 bases and J by 3 bases, with 7 bases between them. Germline loops: CDR1 LNHNV, CDR2 YYDKDF (reference sequence). CDR3 residues: CATSRKTANEKLFF. The CDR3 bases are TGTGCCACCAGCAGAAAGACAGCTAATGAAAAACTGTTTTTT.

This chain connects TRBV6-5 to TRBJ1-5; a weak D match, TRBD1 (6 bases). Trimming removed 2 bases at V and 2 bases at J, with 13 bases between. The length of the CDR3 is 16 residues. The V gene's germline CDR1 is MNHEY and CDR2 SVGAGI. CDR3 sequence reads: CASSYRGFGGNQPQHF. The CDR3 DNA reads as TGTGCCAGCAGTTACAGGGGGTTCGGTGGCAATCAGCCCCAGCATTTT.

This rearrangement joins TRBV29-1 to TRBJ1-1; 7 bases are a match to TRBD1. The CDR3 sequence is 12 residues long. Germline-derived CDR1 and CDR2 are SQVTM and ANQGSEA. V was pared by 4 bases and J by 1 base, with 0 bases of the junction left unmatched. The chain's CDR3 is CSVGQGNTEAFF. CDR3 nucleotide sequence: TGCAGCGTTGGACAGGGGAACACTGAAGCTTTCTTT.

The chain has TRBV6-5 and TRBJ1-3, with a tentative D call TRBD1 (5 bases). There are 13 residues in the CDR3. CDR1 is MNHEY, CDR2 SVGAGI, per germline. The ends were cut back, 5 bases at V and 0 bases at J, with 5 bases in the middle. CDR3 region: CASSRGSGNTIYF. DNA for the CDR3: TGTGCCAGCAGTAGGGGCTCTGGAAACACCATATATTTT.

The chain carries TRBV9 and TRBJ1-2; no definite D call. The V end lost 2 bases, the J end lost 4 bases, and 6 bases lay between the germline ends. This CDR3 has 12 residues. Germline V gene sequence: CDR1 SGDLS, CDR2 YYNGEE. DNA for the CDR3: TGTGCCAGCAGCGTCTCCGGCTATGGCTACACCTTC. Its translation: CASSVSGYGYTF.

This clone was observed a handful of times. This chain uses TRBV7-2 with TRBJ2-5, with 15 bases lining up with TRBD2. The trim removed 1 base at V and 8 bases at J, leaving 2 bases unmatched. The germline gives CDR1 SGHTA, CDR2 FQGNSA. The CDR3 length is 15 residues. CDR3 protein: CASSLGTSGGATQYF. The CDR3 DNA is TGTGCCAGCAGCTTAGGGACTAGCGGGGGGGCTACCCAGTACTTC.

A single count supports this clone. The chain employs TRBV5-1 and TRBJ2-3; weak D call: TRBD2 (6 bases). The CDR3 extends over 15 amino acids. Germline V lookup: CDR1 SGHRS, CDR2 YFSETQ. V was trimmed by 4 bases and J by 6 bases, leaving 18 bases between them. The CDR3 region is CASSLEGSGLDTQYF. The CDR3 coding sequence is TGCGCCAGCAGCCTGGAGGGGTCCGGGTTGGATACGCAGTATTTT.

This clone came up a few times. This chain uses TRBV13 with TRBJ2-5, with TRBD2 matching over 9 bases. CDR1 and CDR2 (germline): PRHDT, FYEKMQ (reference sequence). The CDR3 spans 15 residues. V gave up 4 bases and J gave up 5 bases; unmatched junction bases: 8. CDR3 in amino acids: CASSSPGTSRETQYF. CDR3 in DNA: TGTGCCAGCAGCTCACCTGGGACTAGCCGGGAGACCCAGTACTTC.

This chain joins TRBV5-1 and TRBJ1-6, with D uncertain. The CDR3 covers 14 residues. Germline loops: CDR1 SGHRS, CDR2 YFSETQ. V was clipped by 6 bases and J by 0 bases, with 7 bases between them. The DNA of the CDR3 is TGCGCCAGCAATAGGAGCTCCTATAATTCACCCCTCCACTTT. Its protein product is CASNRSSYNSPLHF.

This chain joins TRBV4-2 and TRBJ2-7, with 8 positions matching TRBD2. V dropped 8 bases and J dropped 0; count of bases not matched to a gene: 3. The CDR3 runs to 13 residues. Germline V gene data show CDR1 as LGHNA and CDR2 as YNFKEQ. The CDR3 here is CASAGGPSYEQYF. The CDR3 DNA follows: TGTGCCAGCGCGGGGGGCCCCTCCTACGAGCAGTACTTC.

V and J are TRBV6-1 and TRBJ1-6; D is possibly TRBD1 (5 bases). Trimming stripped 2 bases from V and 3 bases from J, with 5 bases between. The germline CDR1 and CDR2 sequences are MNHNS and SASEGT. The CDR3 sequence is 14 residues long. The CDR3 DNA is TGTGCCAGCAGTGAACAGGGCTATAATTCACCCCTCCACTTT. Translated, it gives CASSEQGYNSPLHF.

This chain links TRBV18 with TRBJ2-1; TRBD2 matches at 11 bases. With V trimmed by 6 bases and J by 8 bases, 9 bases remained unmatched. The CDR3 has 15 amino acids. From germline, CDR1 is KGHSH and CDR2 LQKENI. The CDR3 spells CASSRSGGAVDEQFF. CDR3 DNA: TGTGCCAGCTCCCGTAGCGGGGGGGCCGTAGATGAGCAGTTCTTC.

The CDR3, as DNA: TGTGCCAGCAGGTCTAGCGGGGGGATATACGAGCAGTACTTC. Translated: CASRSSGGIYEQYF. The rearrangement links TRBV27 to TRBJ2-5, with 11 bases that match TRBD2. The J call is uncertain, as TRBJ2-7 better fits the DNA end. CDR3 length equals 14 residues. Germline V CDR1 and CDR2: MNHEY, SMNVEV (reference sequence).

The rearrangement joins TRBV6-1 to TRBJ2-3, with 7 bases that match TRBD1. With 2 bases clipped from V and 9 bases from J, the junction kept 2 bases outside the gene matches. CDR1 is MNHNS and CDR2 is SASEGT in the germline V gene. The CDR3 is 12 amino acids. The CDR3 nucleotides are TGTGCCAGCAGTGAACCGGGACAGACGCAGTATTTT. Amino acid sequence: CASSEPGQTQYF.

In its sample, this clone was seen a few times. The chain combines TRBV25-1 with TRBJ1-1; 9 nucleotides match TRBD1. V shed 8 bases, J shed 7 bases, and the junction held 2 bases outside the gene matches. The CDR3 spans 11 residues. CDR1 is MGHDK, CDR2 SYGVNS, per germline. The CDR3 here is CASGTGLEAFF. CDR3 DNA: TGTGCCAGCGGGACAGGGCTTGAAGCTTTCTTT.

The chain is built from TRBV11-1 and TRBJ2-7; possibly TRBD1 for D (6 bases). This CDR3 contains 15 residues. Trimming removed 1 base at V and 5 bases at J, with 15 bases between. Germline assignment: CDR1 SGHAT and CDR2 FQDESV (reference sequence). CDR3 loop: CASSLDGTPLDEQYF. CDR3 nucleotide sequence: TGTGCCAGCAGCTTAGACGGGACACCGCTTGACGAGCAGTACTTC.

This chain links TRBV7-8 with TRBJ1-2; 7 bases map to TRBD1. The germline gives CDR1 SGHVS, CDR2 FQNEAQ. The CDR3 totals 13 residues. Trimming at V came to 6 bases and at J to 4 bases, leaving 5 bases not matched to a gene. The CDR3 region is CASSRGGSYGYTF. CDR3 bases: TGTGCCAGCAGTAGAGGGGGCAGCTATGGCTACACCTTC.

The chain combines TRBV6-5 with TRBJ1-6, with D possibly being TRBD1 (6 bases). Germline CDR1 MNHEY, CDR2 SVGAGI. The germline V and J ends were trimmed by 6 bases and 7 bases, with 13 bases remaining between them. The CDR3 length is 14 residues. In DNA, the CDR3 is TGTGCCAGCAGGCCCGCAGGGGTGAATTCACCCCTCCACTTT. It translates to CASRPAGVNSPLHF.

This clone was detected a few times. This chain joins TRBV28 and TRBJ2-3; D perhaps matches TRBD2 (6 bases). The V and J ends lost 3 bases and 0 bases respectively, with 13 bases between them. Looked up from germline, CDR1 is MDHEN and CDR2 is SYDVKM. The CDR3 has 16 residues. The DNA of the CDR3 is TGTGCCAGCAGTTTGGTGTGGGACTCTAGCACAGATACGCAGTATTTT. This translates into CASSLVWDSSTDTQYF.

This rearrangement joins TRBV29-1 to TRBJ1-1; the match to TRBD1 covers 7 bases. Germline values: CDR1 SQVTM, CDR2 ANQGSEA. After removal of 1 base from V and 0 bases from J, the junction contained 11 bases not matched to a gene. This CDR3 contains 17 residues. The chain's CDR3 is CSVEGARTGPMNTEAFF. Here the CDR3 DNA reads TGCAGCGTTGAAGGAGCTCGGACAGGTCCCATGAACACTGAAGCTTTCTTT. Using reference TRBV29-1 and TRBJ1-1 for the parts outside the CDR3, the full variable domain is SAVISQKPSRDICQRGTSLTIQCQVDSQVTMMFWYRQQPGQSLTLIATANQGSEATYESGFVIDKFPISRPNLTFSTLTVSNMSPEDSSIYLCSVEGARTGPMNTEAFFGQGTRLTVV.

The chain has TRBV9 and TRBJ2-4; 7 nucleotides line up with TRBD2. The CDR3 is 16 amino acids. Germline loops: CDR1 SGDLS, CDR2 YYNGEE. The V segment lost 2 bases and the J segment 0 bases; nucleotides outside the gene matches: 5. This chain's CDR3 is CASSVGSGLAKNIQYF. The CDR3 DNA sequence: TGTGCCAGCAGCGTGGGTAGCGGGCTAGCCAAAAACATTCAGTACTTC.

In this sample, this clone turned up a few times. The V and J genes are TRBV13 and TRBJ1-6; possibly TRBD1 for D (5 bases). The CDR3 is 16 amino acids. Germline values: CDR1 PRHDT, CDR2 FYEKMQ (reference sequence). V lost 1 base and J lost 9, with 16 bases in between. CDR3 loop: CASSLERASGISPLHF. The CDR3 region has the DNA TGTGCCAGCAGCTTAGAGCGGGCGTCAGGGATTTCACCCCTCCACTTT.

The chain carries TRBV7-9 and TRBJ2-3; 9 nucleotides agree with TRBD2. V was clipped by 7 bases and J by 4 bases; unmatched bases: 6. The CDR3 is made up of 14 amino acids. The germline V gene encodes CDR1 SEHNR and CDR2 FQNEAQ (reference sequence). CDR3 region: CASIGTSRADTQYF. As DNA, the CDR3 is TGTGCCAGCATCGGGACTAGCAGGGCAGATACGCAGTATTTT.

The gene calls are TRBV10-1 and TRBJ1-4; the D is unclear. Germline loops: CDR1 WNHNN, CDR2 SYGVQD (reference sequence). The CDR3 is made up of 14 amino acids. Trimming took off 4 bases at V and 5 bases at J, with 11 bases between the two ends. The CDR3 loop is CASSGGQKNEKLFF. CDR3 coding DNA: TGCGCCAGCAGTGGAGGGCAGAAGAATGAAAAACTGTTTTTT.

This clone was counted a few times. The CDR3 loop is CASTPDLVVSGQFF. The CDR3, as DNA: TGTGCCAGCACCCCCGATTTAGTAGTCTCAGGGCAGTTCTTC. The rearrangement uses TRBV9 and TRBJ2-1, with no clear D. This CDR3 region has 14 residues. V was trimmed by 6 bases and J by 12 bases, leaving 22 bases between them. The germline V gene has CDR1 SGDLS and CDR2 YYNGEE.

This clone was detected a few times. The rearrangement joins TRBV6-5 to TRBJ1-1; the D gene is possibly TRBD1 (6 bases). V was shortened by 2 bases and J by 2 bases, with 15 bases between the two germline ends. Germline V lookup: CDR1 MNHEY, CDR2 SVGAGI. This CDR3 region has 16 residues. CDR3 in amino acids: CASSYDEQGANTEAFF. The DNA for the CDR3 is TGTGCCAGCAGTTACGATGAACAGGGCGCCAACACTGAAGCTTTCTTT.

The V and J genes are TRBV2 and TRBJ2-1; TRBD2 might be the D (6 bases). CDR1 SNHLY and CDR2 FYNNEI come from the germline V gene. The V gene lost 7 bases and the J gene lost 9 bases, with 13 bases spanning the gap. This CDR3 has 12 residues. The CDR3 DNA follows: TGTGCCAGCAAGAACCTGCGGGGTGAGCAGTTCTTC. Translating gives CASKNLRGEQFF.

This chain uses TRBV25-1 with TRBJ1-2; 9 nucleotides match TRBD1. V dropped 7 bases and J dropped 5; count of bases not matched to a gene: 8. The CDR3 contains 14 residues. CDR1 is MGHDK and CDR2 is SYGVNS in the germline V gene. CDR3 residues: CASTPGTGSYGYTF. Here the CDR3 DNA reads TGTGCCAGCACCCCTGGGACAGGGTCTTATGGCTACACCTTC.

The rearrangement uses TRBV6-5 and TRBJ1-2; 8 nucleotides align to TRBD1. Germline V gene data show CDR1 as MNHEY and CDR2 as SVGAGI. J lost 7 bases, V lost 0 bases, and 10 bases had no gene match. The CDR3 sequence is 16 residues long. The CDR3 DNA sequence: TGTGCCAGCAGTTACTCGAGGCCGGGACAGGTTAGTGGCTACACCTTC. Amino acids: CASSYSRPGQVSGYTF.

The V and J genes are TRBV4-1 and TRBJ1-2; D is unclear. This CDR3 spans 15 amino acids. Trimming took 1 base from V and 7 from J, leaving 16 bases between them. The V gene's germline CDR1 is MGHRA and CDR2 YSYEKL. The CDR3 loop is CASSQGVAIQSGYTF. For the CDR3, the DNA is TGCGCCAGCAGCCAAGGAGTAGCGATCCAAAGTGGCTACACCTTC.

The DNA for the CDR3 is TGTGCCAGTAGATTAAGCAAACCCGTGAACACTGAAGCTTTCTTT. Protein sequence: CASRLSKPVNTEAFF. The chain combines TRBV19 with TRBJ1-1; D uncertain. Trimming left V 6 bases short and J 0 bases short, with 14 bases between. This CDR3 region has 15 residues. CDR1 and CDR2 from the germline V gene are LNHDA and SQIVND (reference sequence).